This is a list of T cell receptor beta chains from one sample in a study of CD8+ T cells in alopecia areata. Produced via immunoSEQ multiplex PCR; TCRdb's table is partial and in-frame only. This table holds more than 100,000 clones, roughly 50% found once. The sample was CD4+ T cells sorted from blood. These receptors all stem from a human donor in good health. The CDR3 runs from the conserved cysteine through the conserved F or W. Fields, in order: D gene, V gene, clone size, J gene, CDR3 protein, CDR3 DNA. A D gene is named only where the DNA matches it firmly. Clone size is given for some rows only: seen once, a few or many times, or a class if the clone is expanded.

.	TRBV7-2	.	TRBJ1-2	CASSLVARVEVGYTF	TGTGCCAGCAGCTTAGTGGCCAGGGTGGAAGTTGGCTACACCTTC
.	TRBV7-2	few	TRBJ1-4	CASSLSGINEKLFF	TGTGCCAGCAGCTTATCAGGAATTAATGAAAAACTGTTTTTT
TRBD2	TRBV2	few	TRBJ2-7	CASSDTSGPYEQYF	TGTGCCAGCAGCGATACTAGCGGCCCCTACGAGCAGTACTTC
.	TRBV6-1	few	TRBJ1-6	CASSGDRDSPLHF	TGTGCCAGCAGTGGGGATAGGGATTCACCCCTCCACTTT
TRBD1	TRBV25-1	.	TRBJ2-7	CASSEITGATSSYEQYF	TGTGCCAGCAGTGAGATTACAGGGGCCACGAGCTCCTACGAGCAGTACTTC
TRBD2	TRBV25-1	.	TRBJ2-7	CASSDREPLAGGYYEQYF	TGTGCCAGCAGTGACCGTGAACCACTAGCGGGGGGGTACTACGAGCAGTACTTC
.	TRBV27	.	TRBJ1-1	CASSFLPQNTEAFF	TGTGCCAGCAGTTTTCTCCCACAGAACACTGAAGCTTTCTTT
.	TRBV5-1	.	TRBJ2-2	CASSIHNGELFF	TGCGCCAGCAGCATACACAACGGGGAGCTGTTTTTT
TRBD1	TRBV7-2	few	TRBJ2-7	CASSQPGQGTYEQYF	TGTGCCAGCAGCCAGCCGGGACAGGGGACCTACGAGCAGTACTTC
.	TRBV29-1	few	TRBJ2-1	CSAGDPYNEQFF	TGCAGCGCTGGGGACCCTTACAATGAGCAGTTCTTC
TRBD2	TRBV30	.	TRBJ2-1	CACSSERGTNNEQFF	TGTGCCTGCTCGTCGGAGCGGGGAACTAACAATGAGCAGTTCTTC
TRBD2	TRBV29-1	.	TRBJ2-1	CSVEGGLAGSSYNEQFF	TGCAGCGTTGAAGGAGGGCTAGCGGGGAGCTCCTACAATGAGCAGTTCTTC
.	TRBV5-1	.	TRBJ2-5	CASRFTRGLETQYF	TGCGCCAGCAGGTTCACCCGGGGATTGGAGACCCAGTACTTC
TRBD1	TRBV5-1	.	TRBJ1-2	CASSSQGASLANYGYTF	TGCGCCAGCTCGTCCCAGGGGGCGTCTCTTGCTAACTATGGCTACACCTTC
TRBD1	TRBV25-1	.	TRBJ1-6	CASSEQGGRNSPLHF	TGTGCCAGCAGTGAACAGGGGGGGCGGAATTCACCCCTCCACTTT
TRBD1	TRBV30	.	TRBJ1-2	CAWSVDRVYYGYTF	TGTGCCTGGAGTGTAGACAGGGTCTACTATGGCTACACCTTC
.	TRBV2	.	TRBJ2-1	CASTGYNEQFF	TGTGCCAGCACCGGCTACAATGAGCAGTTCTTC
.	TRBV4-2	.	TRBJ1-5	CASSQEGGQPQHF	TGTGCCAGCAGCCAAGAGGGTGGGCAGCCCCAGCATTTT
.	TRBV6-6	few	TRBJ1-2	CASSPTVSPLF	TGTGCCAGCAGCCCGACGGTTAGTCCCCTCTTC
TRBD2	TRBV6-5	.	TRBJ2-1	CAITPSGGAANEQFF	TGTGCCATCACTCCTAGCGGGGGGGCAGCGAATGAGCAGTTCTTC
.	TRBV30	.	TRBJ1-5	CAWTRDGQPQHF	TGTGCCTGGACCCGTGACGGTCAGCCCCAGCATTTT
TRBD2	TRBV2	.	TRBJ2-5	CATRQGEGLQETQYF	TGTGCCACCCGCCAAGGGGAGGGACTCCAAGAGACCCAGTACTTC
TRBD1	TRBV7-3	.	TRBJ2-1	CASSLNPTGGQSEQFF	TGTGCCAGCAGCTTAAACCCGACAGGGGGCCAGTCTGAGCAGTTCTTC
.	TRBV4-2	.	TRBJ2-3	CASSDQGGPSTDTQYF	TGTGCCAGCAGCGACCAAGGGGGGCCTAGCACAGATACGCAGTATTTT
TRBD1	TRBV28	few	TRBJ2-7	CASSDDRDRGGEQYF	TGTGCCAGCAGCGACGACCGGGACAGGGGTGGAGAGCAGTACTTC
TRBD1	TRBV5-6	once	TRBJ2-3	CASSPRITGVDTQYF	TGTGCCAGCAGCCCCCGTATTACAGGGGTAGATACGCAGTATTTT
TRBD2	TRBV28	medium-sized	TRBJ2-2	CASMAAGAGETGELFF	TGTGCCAGCATGGCAGCGGGGGCTGGTGAAACCGGGGAGCTGTTTTTT
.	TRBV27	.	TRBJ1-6	CASSLSEGRQNSPLHF	TGTGCCAGCAGTTTATCCGAGGGACGGCAAAATTCACCCCTCCACTTT
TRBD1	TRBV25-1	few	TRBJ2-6	CASSDDRGNNSGANVLTF	TGTGCCAGCAGTGATGACAGGGGTAATAACTCTGGGGCCAACGTCCTGACTTTC
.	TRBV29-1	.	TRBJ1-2	CSVGAGVNYGYTF	TGCAGCGTTGGGGCAGGGGTTAACTATGGCTACACCTTC
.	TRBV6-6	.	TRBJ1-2	CASSPRQEGGGYTF	TGTGCCAGCAGCCCCAGACAGGAGGGGGGCGGCTACACCTTC
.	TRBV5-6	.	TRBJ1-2	CASSLVDRNYGYTF	TGTGCCAGCAGCTTGGTGGACAGAAACTATGGCTACACCTTC
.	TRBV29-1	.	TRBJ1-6	CSVAAGGWNSPLHF	TGCAGCGTCGCGGCGGGGGGCTGGAATTCACCCCTCCACTTT
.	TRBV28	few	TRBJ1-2	CASSLRPGDYGYTF	TGTGCCAGCAGTTTACGCCCAGGGGACTATGGCTACACCTTC
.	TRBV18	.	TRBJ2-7	CASSPPGRPWEQYF	TGTGCCAGCTCACCACCGGGCAGACCTTGGGAGCAGTACTTC
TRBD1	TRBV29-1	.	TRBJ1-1	CSVVQGTGGPEAFF	TGCAGCGTTGTGCAGGGGACAGGGGGGCCTGAAGCTTTCTTT
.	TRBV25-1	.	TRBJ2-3	CASSDLRIQYF	TGTGCCAGCAGTGACCTTCGGATACAGTATTTT
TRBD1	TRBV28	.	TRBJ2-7	CASSGTGTYEQYF	TGTGCCAGCAGTGGGACAGGAACCTACGAGCAGTACTTC
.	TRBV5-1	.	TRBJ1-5	CASRAPTGKPYSNQPQHF	TGCGCCAGCAGAGCTCCAACAGGCAAACCTTATAGCAATCAGCCCCAGCATTTT
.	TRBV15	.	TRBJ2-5	CATSKGPPETQYF	TGTGCCACCAGCAAAGGACCACCGGAGACCCAGTACTTC
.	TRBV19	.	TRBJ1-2	CASSIGSSYGYTF	TGTGCCAGTAGTATTGGCAGCTCCTATGGCTACACCTTC
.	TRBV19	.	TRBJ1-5	CASSPQVRGPQHF	TGTGCCAGTAGTCCCCAGGTCAGGGGCCCCCAGCATTTT
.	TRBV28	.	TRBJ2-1	CASSPPQRYNEQFF	TGTGCCAGCAGCCCTCCTCAGCGTTACAATGAGCAGTTCTTC
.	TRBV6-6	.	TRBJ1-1	CASSYSGEPNTEAFF	TGTGCCAGCAGTTACTCGGGGGAGCCGAACACTGAAGCTTTCTTT
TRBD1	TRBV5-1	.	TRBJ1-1	CASSYQGQGSPEAFF	TGCGCCAGCAGCTACCAAGGACAGGGTTCCCCTGAAGCTTTCTTT
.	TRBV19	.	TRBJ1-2	CASSMRNAVSYGYTF	TGTGCCAGTAGTATGAGGAACGCCGTGTCCTATGGCTACACCTTC
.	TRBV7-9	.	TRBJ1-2	CASSLDVAGINGYTF	TGTGCCAGCAGCTTAGATGTTGCGGGGATTAATGGCTACACCTTC
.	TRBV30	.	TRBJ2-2	CAWSVRRAAGELFF	TGTGCCTGGAGTGTACGTAGAGCGGCCGGGGAGCTGTTTTTT
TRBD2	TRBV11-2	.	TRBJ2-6	CASSREGSGANVLTF	TGTGCCAGCAGCCGGGAGGGCTCTGGGGCCAACGTCCTGACTTTC
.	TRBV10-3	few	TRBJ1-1	CAISEEGDTEAFF	TGTGCCATCAGTGAGGAGGGGGACACTGAAGCTTTCTTT
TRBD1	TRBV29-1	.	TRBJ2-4	CSATPAGGEGTIQYF	TGCAGCGCAACACCCGCAGGGGGCGAAGGGACCATTCAGTACTTC
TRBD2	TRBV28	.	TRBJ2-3	CASSSGASGGADTQYF	TGTGCCAGCAGTTCTGGGGCTAGCGGGGGGGCAGATACGCAGTATTTT
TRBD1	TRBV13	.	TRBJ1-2	CASSPPQGGWYGYTF	TGTGCCAGCAGCCCCCCTCAGGGGGGTTGGTATGGCTACACCTTC